This T cell receptor (beta chain) derives from a study of cytomegalovirus exposure and HLA in healthy donors. Germline V gene lookup returns CDR1 SGHTA and CDR2 FQGTGA. With 5 bases clipped from V and 8 bases from J, the junction kept 8 bases outside the gene matches. The CDR3 contains 14 residues. Primers: 60 Vbeta forward and 13 Jbeta reverse. The data were produced by immunoSEQ multiplex PCR, yet TCRdb's version contains in-frame clones alone and is incomplete. The repertoire holds just over 200,000 clones, with roughly 70% as singletons. This rearrangement joins TRBV7-3 to TRBJ2-2; TRBD1 matches at 7 bases. The sequence derives from a man in his forties in good health and CMV-seropositive. The sequenced material came from PBMCs. This CDR3 is CASSPQGLSGELFF. The CDR3 DNA reads as TGTGCCAGCAGCCCACAGGGGTTATCAGGGGAGCTGTTTTTT.